The rows below give T cell receptor beta chains drawn from one sample of a study of T cells expressing NK-cell markers. TCRdb reprocessed the 5' RACE reads, with one entry per CDR3 protein and no DNA. The sample holds about 550,000 distinct CDR3 sequences. Sequencing was performed on blood T cells: a sorted CD56 or NKG2C T cell subset, CD4+ or CD8+ T cells, or bulk PBMC T cells (not recorded which). These receptors were obtained from a man between 18 and 35 years old in good health. The CDR3 runs from the conserved cysteine through the conserved F or W.

j_gene	len	v_gene	CDR3aa
TRBJ2-7	14	TRBV20-1	CSAGAGGRALEQYF
TRBJ2-2	14	TRBV6-2/TRBV6-3	CASNRGLSAGELFF
TRBJ2-6	15	TRBV6-1	CASSILSSGANVLTF
TRBJ1-6	14	TRBV27	CATKYRASGSPLHF
TRBJ2-5	16	TRBV9	CASSNIPGGPGETQYF
TRBJ2-3	14	TRBV29-1	CSIGGGPSTDTQYF
TRBJ2-1	12	TRBV11-3	CASSDISGEQFF
TRBJ2-7	15	TRBV5-1	CASSSLAGATNEQYF
TRBJ2-3	13	TRBV20-1	CSAPPAATDTQYF
TRBJ2-4	15	TRBV6-5	CASSYSAGPKNIQYF
TRBJ1-5	13	TRBV7-8	CASSRQPVEPQHF
TRBJ1-2	14	TRBV28	CASRNPGHVYGYTF
TRBJ2-1	18	TRBV7-2	CASSLSPQGAGIYNEQFF
TRBJ2-4	15	TRBV30	CAWSVRDSFLGIQYF
TRBJ2-3	15	TRBV14	CASSQDLGYTDTQYF
TRBJ2-1	17	TRBV6-2/TRBV6-3	CASSSGTSGRAYNEQFF
TRBJ1-4	14	TRBV6-1	CASRERGATEKLFF
TRBJ1-2	14	TRBV3-1	CASSQDLLTYGYTF
TRBJ1-5	15	TRBV10-3	CAIRGTGGINQPQHF
TRBJ2-2	17	TRBV24-1	CATSVENPGTNTGELFF
TRBJ2-1	18	TRBV12-3/TRBV12-4	CASSPGTSGRAFNNEQFF
TRBJ2-5	13	TRBV6-6	CASRLQGEETQYF
TRBJ2-2	14	TRBV7-3	CASRWGQDTGELFF
TRBJ1-2	13	TRBV7-9	CASSYHRENGYTF
TRBJ2-1	17	TRBV6-2/TRBV6-3	CASTTRRTRVGYNEQFF
TRBJ1-3	16	TRBV12-3/TRBV12-4	CASSWPRRGGGNTIYF
TRBJ2-3	15	TRBV20-1	CSAPGPGFWTDTQYF
TRBJ2-2	17	TRBV7-9	CASSGDSSAGVTGELFF
TRBJ2-7	15	TRBV9	CASSVGLAGGSEQYF
TRBJ2-5	13	TRBV27	CASSPRRSETQYF
TRBJ1-1	14	TRBV6-1	CASRSSPARGEAFF
TRBJ2-2	15	TRBV27	CASSFSTTRTGELFF
TRBJ1-1	13	TRBV12-3/TRBV12-4	CASSLRAGTETFF
TRBJ2-2	17	TRBV18	CASSDTGRGANTGELFF
TRBJ1-2	16	TRBV27	CASSVTGTLTSYGYTF
TRBJ2-5	14	TRBV18	CASSPRTRQETQYF
TRBJ2-1	17	TRBV7-2	CASSLVGGRGGWGEQFF
TRBJ1-2	13	TRBV27	CASSWTGGAGYTF
TRBJ2-1	15	TRBV9	CASSVARDRSNEQFF
TRBJ2-5	14	TRBV2	CASDRGGLQETQYF
TRBJ1-2	13	TRBV5-1	CASRKDGNYGYTF
TRBJ2-1	15	TRBV27	CASTGGTSGVNEQFF
TRBJ2-5	14	TRBV5-1	CASSPNRGLETQYF
TRBJ2-1	11	TRBV12-3/TRBV12-4	CASSPRGEQFF
TRBJ2-3	15	TRBV7-2	CASSFRTSGTDTQYF
TRBJ2-1	16	TRBV11-1	CASSFSVSGSYNEQFF
TRBJ1-4	13	TRBV19	CASSIAGSEKLFF
TRBJ1-5	12	TRBV12-3/TRBV12-4	CASSSTGGLGHF
TRBJ2-7	17	TRBV7-6	CASSSSITASGRGEQYF
TRBJ2-3	14	TRBV5-1	CASSGQGPTDTQYF
TRBJ2-1	12	TRBV27	CASSFPSNEQFF